A selection of T cell receptor beta chains follows, all from one sample in a study of blood T cell repertoires in COVID-19. Only in-frame clones appear in the TCRdb table, and some are missing; sequencing was by immunoSEQ multiplex PCR. Of about 300,000 clones in the sample, roughly 83% were seen once. Sequencing was carried out using peripheral blood. These receptors all come from a human donor with COVID-19, enrolled during active disease. The donor label of this sample is uncertain. Each CDR3 is given with its conserved first and last residue. Each record gives: clone size, J gene, CDR3 length, D gene, V gene, CDR3 DNA, CDR3 protein. D genes are given only for firm matches. Expanded clones get a size class; other rows say once, few or many, or leave the size out.

NA TRBJ2-1 14 TRBD2 TRBV6-5 TGTGCCAGCAGTTGGGTTAGCGGGAGGACCCAGCAGTTCTTC CASSWVSGRTQQFF
once TRBJ1-1 15 TRBD1 TRBV19 TGTGCCAGTAGTACCTCCCGACAGGGGGCGACTGAAGCTTTCTTT CASSTSRQGATEAFF
once TRBJ2-3 12 NA TRBV28 TGTGCCAGCAGTTCTCTTACAGATACGCAGTATTTT CASSSLTDTQYF
NA TRBJ2-7 14 NA TRBV5-1 TGCGCCAGCAGCTTGGATCCAGGGTACTACGAGCAGTACTTC CASSLDPGYYEQYF
NA TRBJ1-4 16 NA TRBV27 TGTGCCAGCGGCGGGATCTGGGCAGGGAAGGGTGAAAAACTGTTTTTT CASGGIWAGKGEKLFF
NA TRBJ1-2 13 NA TRBV30 TGTGCCTGGAGTCTTGGACATGACTATGGCTACACCTTC CAWSLGHDYGYTF
NA TRBJ2-3 16 NA TRBV5-1 TGCGCCAGCAGCTTGGGGACAGCCTCCAGCACAGATACGCAGTATTTT CASSLGTASSTDTQYF
NA TRBJ1-5 15 TRBD1 TRBV19 TGTGCCAGTAGGGAGGGGACAGGACAATATCAGCCCCAGCATTTT CASREGTGQYQPQHF
few TRBJ2-1 20 NA TRBV5-1 TGCGCCAGCAGCCCCCGGAAGACCGGGACTCCTCTCCCGGTCTACAATGAGCAGTTCTTC CASSPRKTGTPLPVYNEQFF
NA TRBJ2-1 14 NA TRBV29-1 TGCAGCGTGACGCGCCGGGAGCAATACAATGAGCAGTTCTTC CSVTRREQYNEQFF
NA TRBJ1-4 16 TRBD1 TRBV5-1 TGCGCCAGCAGCTTGACAGGGGAGGCCACTAATGAAAAACTGTTTTTT CASSLTGEATNEKLFF
NA TRBJ2-1 18 NA TRBV19 TGTGCCAGTACCCGGACAGGGCTTGCGACTAGCGGAAACAATGAGCAGTTCTTC CASTRTGLATSGNNEQFF
NA TRBJ2-4 16 TRBD2 TRBV6-2/TRBV6-3 TGTGCCAGCAGTTACTCCCCGGGAGGGCCGAATTCTTTTCAGTACTTC CASSYSPGGPNSFQYF
NA TRBJ2-1 15 NA TRBV5-1 TGCGCCAGCAGCACATTCGGACTTTCCTACAATGAGCAGTTCTTC CASSTFGLSYNEQFF
NA TRBJ2-1 14 TRBD1 TRBV29-1 TGCAGCGCCCGTGACCGGGACAGGGCCAATGAGCAGTTCTTC CSARDRDRANEQFF
NA TRBJ2-6 14 NA TRBV29-1 TGCAGCGTTGAAGGGAGCTCTGGGGCCAACGTCCTGACTTTC CSVEGSSGANVLTF
NA TRBJ2-7 15 TRBD2 TRBV4-2 TGTGCCAGCAGCCAGGAGAGCGGGAGGGACTACGAGCAGTACTTC CASSQESGRDYEQYF
few TRBJ2-1 14 TRBD2 TRBV6-5 TGTGCCAGCGCGACTAGCGGGAGGGCCAATGAGCAGTTCTTC CASATSGRANEQFF
NA TRBJ2-1 19 TRBD2 TRBV7-8 TGTGCCAGCAGCCCCCGGAGGCAGGTGACTAGCGGGAGGGCCTTTGAGCAGTTCTTC CASSPRRQVTSGRAFEQFF
NA TRBJ1-2 13 TRBD1 TRBV4-3 TGCGCCAGCAGCCAAGAACAGGGGTTGCGCTACACCTTC CASSQEQGLRYTF
NA TRBJ2-1 14 NA TRBV28 TGTGCCAGCAGCCTGGCGTTGGCGGCCAATGAGCAGTTCTTC CASSLALAANEQFF
NA TRBJ2-5 13 TRBD1 TRBV7-3 TGTGCCAGCAGCACAGGGGGCGGAGAGACCCAGTACTTC CASSTGGGETQYF
NA TRBJ2-1 16 TRBD2 TRBV7-2 TGTGCCAGCAGCTTAGGAGCGACTAGCGGTACCAATGAGCAGTTCTTC CASSLGATSGTNEQFF
NA TRBJ2-7 12 NA TRBV25-1 TGTGCCAGCAGGGGAGACAGGTCCGAGCAGTACTTC CASRGDRSEQYF
NA TRBJ2-1 15 TRBD2 TRBV28 TGTGCCAGCATCACCCCGACTAGCGGGATGGGTGAGCAGTTCTTC CASITPTSGMGEQFF
NA TRBJ2-2 14 NA TRBV18 TGTGCCAGCTCACCAGGGGGCGAAACCGGGGAGCTGTTTTTT CASSPGGETGELFF
NA TRBJ2-7 13 NA TRBV7-3 TGTGCCAGCAGCCGTCGGGGTTCCTACGAGCAGTACTTC CASSRRGSYEQYF
once TRBJ1-6 18 NA TRBV4-1 TGCGCCAGCAGCCAAGACGGGGGGAAGAACAGGGCCAATTCACCCCTCCACTTT CASSQDGGKNRANSPLHF
NA TRBJ2-5 14 NA TRBV4-3 TGCGCCAGCAGCCAAGACGGCAGGGAAGAGACCCAGTACTTC CASSQDGREETQYF
NA TRBJ2-3 15 TRBD1 TRBV27 TGTGCCAGCAGGAAAGGACAGGGCGTCACAGATACGCAGTATTTT CASRKGQGVTDTQYF
NA TRBJ1-5 15 TRBD1 TRBV5-1 TGCGCCAGCAGCCCTGGGACAGGGAGACACCAGCCCCAGCATTTT CASSPGTGRHQPQHF
NA TRBJ2-2 18 NA TRBV5-1 TGCGCCAGCAGCTTGGCCCCTTTGGCGGGGATGGACACCGGGGAGCTGTTTTTT CASSLAPLAGMDTGELFF
NA TRBJ2-3 15 NA TRBV6-4 TGTGCCAGCAGCGACGGGCCCGAGGGTGCAGATACGCAGTATTTT CASSDGPEGADTQYF
NA TRBJ2-1 15 NA TRBV28 TGTGCCAGCAGTCCCCCCACCCTTGGAGACGATGAGCAGTTCTTC CASSPPTLGDDEQFF
NA TRBJ2-3 13 NA TRBV28 TGTGCCACCCAACTGAGGGACACAGATACGCAGTATTTT CATQLRDTDTQYF
once TRBJ2-2 15 NA TRBV19 TGTGCCAGTAGTCTAAATCCCCCGAACACCGGGGAGCTGTTTTTT CASSLNPPNTGELFF
once TRBJ2-1 15 TRBD1 TRBV6-5 TGTGCCAGCAAGGGACAGTTAAGCTCCTACAATGAGCAGTTCTTC CASKGQLSSYNEQFF
NA TRBJ2-2 15 NA TRBV5-1 TGCGCCAGCAGCTTGGCCAGGGTGGACACCGGGGAGCTGTTTTTT CASSLARVDTGELFF
NA TRBJ2-7 14 NA TRBV28 TGTGCCAGCAGTTCGCCCTCATACAGGTACGAGCAGTACTTC CASSSPSYRYEQYF
NA TRBJ1-1 17 TRBD1 TRBV19 TGTGCCAGTAGGACCTATACGGGGGACAGGGTTAACACTGAAGCTTTCTTT CASRTYTGDRVNTEAFF
once TRBJ1-1 17 TRBD1 TRBV4-1 TGCGCCAGCAGCCAGACAGGGGCAGGCCCGGTGAACACTGAAGCTTTCTTT CASSQTGAGPVNTEAFF
once TRBJ2-7 14 TRBD1 TRBV7-9 TGTGCCAGCAGCTCGGGACAGAGTACCTACGAGCAGTACTTC CASSSGQSTYEQYF
NA TRBJ2-1 14 NA TRBV27 TGTGCCAGCAGTTTCACAGGTGACTACAATGAGCAGTTCTTC CASSFTGDYNEQFF
NA TRBJ2-7 14 TRBD1 TRBV5-1 TGCGCCAGCAGCCGGGACAGGGGACCCTACGAGCAGTACTTC CASSRDRGPYEQYF
NA TRBJ1-1 12 TRBD1 TRBV6-2/TRBV6-3 TGTGCCAGCAGTCGGACAGGGGGTAACGCTTTCTTT CASSRTGGNAFF
NA TRBJ2-2 13 TRBD1 TRBV27 TGTGCCAGCAGTCCGAGGGGGCCAGGGGAGCTGTTTTTT CASSPRGPGELFF
NA TRBJ2-1 17 TRBD1 TRBV3-1/TRBV3-2 TGTGCCAGCAGCCAAGTTCGTGACAGGGGCTACGGCAATGAGCAGTTCTTC CASSQVRDRGYGNEQFF
NA TRBJ2-1 12 NA TRBV29-1 TGCAGCTGTAGCGGCACCTACAATGAGCAGTTCTTC CSCSGTYNEQFF
few TRBJ1-5 13 NA TRBV12-3/TRBV12-4 TGTGCCAGCAGATATGAACCGGATCAGCCCCAGCATTTT CASRYEPDQPQHF
NA TRBJ2-1 19 TRBD2 TRBV5-1 TGCGCCAGCAGCCCGGAGGGCTCGACTAGCGGGATAGCAGACAATGAGCAGTTCTTC CASSPEGSTSGIADNEQFF
many TRBJ2-1 17 TRBD2 TRBV28 TGTGCCAGCAGTTCCCAGAGACTAGCGGGCGCGAACAATGAGCAGTTCTTC CASSSQRLAGANNEQFF
few TRBJ2-3 14 TRBD2 TRBV6-2/TRBV6-3 TGTGCCAGCAGTTACGGGACTAGCGCAGATACGCAGTATTTT CASSYGTSADTQYF